The entry that follows covers one TCR beta chain sequence. Its antigen is unknown. Sequencing used immunoSEQ multiplex PCR; TCRdb keeps in-frame clones, though not all of them. Of about 400,000 clones in the sample, 89% were seen once. This entry comes from a study of Ad26.COV2.S vaccination and SARS-CoV-2 variants. Specified treatment: around 19 received Ad26.COV2.S at low or high dose, single or two shots; about 5 received placebo; per-sample allocation not given. Day 63 after the first injection of vaccine or placebo was the sampling time. Study-wide points: Vaccinated and placebo-treated recipients had similar non-spike TCR breadth.

The trim removed 1 base at V and 8 bases at J, leaving 10 bases unmatched. Germline lookup yields CDR1 MGHRA and CDR2 YSYEKL. This CDR3 contains 16 residues. This clonotype was sampled from a person aged 18-65 years who received the Ad26.COV2.S COVID-19 vaccine or a placebo. The specimen comprised peripheral blood, sampled in a trial of Ad26.COV2.S vaccine versus placebo. The V gene is TRBV4-1, the J gene TRBJ2-1; 8 positions agree with TRBD2. CDR3 in amino acids: CASSQGGTRSFDEQFF. For the CDR3, the DNA is TGCGCCAGCAGCCAAGGGGGGACTAGGAGCTTCGATGAGCAGTTCTTC.